This T cell receptor (beta chain) was identified in a study of shared clonotypes between healthy human individuals. Deletions cut 0 bases from V and 4 bases from J, with 10 bases between. The CDR3 runs to 15 residues. Germline lookup yields CDR1 SGHAT and CDR2 FQNNGV. From CD4+ cells came CD45RA+ naive and CD45RA-negative memory subsets. Assay: immunoSEQ multiplex PCR; the TCRdb copy retains only in-frame clones and omits some. Among a few million clones, around nine tenths were seen once, and the ten largest hold over 0.12%. This chain connects TRBV11-2 to TRBJ1-5; D may be TRBD1 (5 bases). The source of this sequence is a man younger than 30 in good health. What was sequenced was naive CD4+ T cells sorted from blood. Subset noted: CD45RA+ positively selected. In DNA form, the CDR3 reads TGTGCCAGCAGCTTAGATGGTAAGGGGAATCAGCCCCAGCATTTT. Protein sequence: CASSLDGKGNQPQHF.